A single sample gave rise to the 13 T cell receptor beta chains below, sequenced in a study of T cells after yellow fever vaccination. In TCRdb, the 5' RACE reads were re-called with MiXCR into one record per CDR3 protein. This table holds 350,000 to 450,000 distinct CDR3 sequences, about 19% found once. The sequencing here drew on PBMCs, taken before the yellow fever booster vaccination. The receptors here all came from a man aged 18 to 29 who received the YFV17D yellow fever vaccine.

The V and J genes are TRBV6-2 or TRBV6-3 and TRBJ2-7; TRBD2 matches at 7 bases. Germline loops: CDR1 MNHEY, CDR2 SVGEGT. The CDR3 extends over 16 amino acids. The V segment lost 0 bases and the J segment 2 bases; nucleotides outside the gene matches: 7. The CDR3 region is CASSYSAGRETYEQYV. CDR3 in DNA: TGTGCCAGCAGTTACTCTGCAGGGAGGGAAACCTACGAGCAGTACGTC.

CDR3 loop: CASSDQQGITEAFF. Written as DNA, the CDR3 is TGTGCCAGCAGTGACCAACAGGGGATCACTGAAGCTTTCTTT. V usage is TRBV25-1 and J usage is TRBJ1-1; 7 bases match TRBD1. The CDR3 is 14 residues long. The germline V gene has CDR1 MGHDK and CDR2 SYGVNS. The junction had 5 bases not matched to a gene; V was cut back by 3 bases and J by 4 bases.

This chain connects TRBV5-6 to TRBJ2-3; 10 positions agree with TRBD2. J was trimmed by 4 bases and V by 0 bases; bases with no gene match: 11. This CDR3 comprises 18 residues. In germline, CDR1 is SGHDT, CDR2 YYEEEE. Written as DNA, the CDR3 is TGTGCCAGCAGCTTGGTTGAGCGGGGGGGCCTGTTTCCAGATACGCAGTATTTT. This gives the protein CASSLVERGGLFPDTQYF.

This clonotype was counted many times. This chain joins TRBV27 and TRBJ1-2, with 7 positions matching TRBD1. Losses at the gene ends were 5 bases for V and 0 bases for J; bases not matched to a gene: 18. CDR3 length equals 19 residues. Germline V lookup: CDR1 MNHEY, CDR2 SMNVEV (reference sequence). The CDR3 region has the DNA TGTGCCAGCAGTACCACCCCCGGGACAGTTTCCCTAGCTAACTATGGCTACACCTTC. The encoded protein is CASSTTPGTVSLANYGYTF.

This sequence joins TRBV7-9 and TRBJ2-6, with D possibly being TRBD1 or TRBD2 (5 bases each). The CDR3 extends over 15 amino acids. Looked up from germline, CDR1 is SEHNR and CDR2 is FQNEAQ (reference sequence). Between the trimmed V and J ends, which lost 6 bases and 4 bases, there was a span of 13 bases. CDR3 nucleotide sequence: TGTGCCAGCAGACGTACGGGACCCGGGGCCAACGTCCTGACTTTC. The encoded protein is CASRRTGPGANVLTF.

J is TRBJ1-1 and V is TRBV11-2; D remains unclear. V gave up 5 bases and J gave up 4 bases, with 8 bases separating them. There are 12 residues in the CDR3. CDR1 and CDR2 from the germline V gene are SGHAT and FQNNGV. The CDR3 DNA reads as TGTGCCAGCAGCCCCACTCTCACTGAAGCTTTCTTT. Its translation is CASSPTLTEAFF.

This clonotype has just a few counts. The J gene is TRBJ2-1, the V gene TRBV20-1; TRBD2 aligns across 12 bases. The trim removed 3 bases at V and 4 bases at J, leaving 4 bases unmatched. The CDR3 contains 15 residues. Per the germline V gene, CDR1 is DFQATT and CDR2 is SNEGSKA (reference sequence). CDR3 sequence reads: CSASKGLAGYNEQFF. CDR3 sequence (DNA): TGCAGTGCTAGCAAGGGACTAGCGGGTTACAATGAGCAGTTCTTC.

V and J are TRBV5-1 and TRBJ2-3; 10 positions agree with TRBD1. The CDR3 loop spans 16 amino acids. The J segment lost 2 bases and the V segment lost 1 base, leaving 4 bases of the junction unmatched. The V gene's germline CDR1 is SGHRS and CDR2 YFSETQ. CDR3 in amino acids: CASSLPDRGYTDTQYF. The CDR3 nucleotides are TGCGCCAGCAGCTTGCCGGACAGGGGGTACACAGATACGCAGTATTTT.

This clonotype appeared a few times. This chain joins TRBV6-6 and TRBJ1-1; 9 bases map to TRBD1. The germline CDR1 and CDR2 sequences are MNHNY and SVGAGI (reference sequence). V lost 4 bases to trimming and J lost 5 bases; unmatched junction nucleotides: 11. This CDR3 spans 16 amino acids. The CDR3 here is CASSFEGTDRGTEAFF. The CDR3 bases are TGTGCCAGCAGTTTCGAAGGGACGGACAGGGGAACTGAAGCTTTCTTT.

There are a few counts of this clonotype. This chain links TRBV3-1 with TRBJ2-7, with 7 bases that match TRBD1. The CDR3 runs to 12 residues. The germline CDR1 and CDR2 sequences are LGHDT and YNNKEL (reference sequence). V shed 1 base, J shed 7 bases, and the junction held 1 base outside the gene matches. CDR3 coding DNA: TGTGCCAGCAGCCAAGGGGGACAGGAGCAGTACTTC. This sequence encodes CASSQGGQEQYF.

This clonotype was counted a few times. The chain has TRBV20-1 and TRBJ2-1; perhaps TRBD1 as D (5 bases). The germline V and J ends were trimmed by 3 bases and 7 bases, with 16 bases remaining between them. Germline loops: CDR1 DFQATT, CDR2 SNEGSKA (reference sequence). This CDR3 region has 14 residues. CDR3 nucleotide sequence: TGCAGTGCTAGGTTCAGGGTCAGATTAAATGAGCAGTTCTTC. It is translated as CSARFRVRLNEQFF.

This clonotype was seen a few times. In DNA form, the CDR3 reads TGTGCCAGCAGCTTAATCGGGGAAGAGACCCAGTACTTC. Protein sequence: CASSLIGEETQYF. This chain uses TRBV7-3 with TRBJ2-5; TRBD2 is a possible D gene (5 bases). The CDR3 loop spans 13 amino acids. Germline V lookup: CDR1 SGHTA, CDR2 FQGTGA. V was clipped by 1 base and J by 3 bases, with 6 bases between them.

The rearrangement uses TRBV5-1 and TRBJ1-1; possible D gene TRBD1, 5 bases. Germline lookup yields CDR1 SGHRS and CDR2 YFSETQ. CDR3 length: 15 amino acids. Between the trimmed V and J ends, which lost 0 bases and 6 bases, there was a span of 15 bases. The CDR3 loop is CASSLAVLTGAEAFF. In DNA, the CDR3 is TGCGCCAGCAGCTTGGCCGTTCTGACGGGGGCTGAAGCTTTCTTT.